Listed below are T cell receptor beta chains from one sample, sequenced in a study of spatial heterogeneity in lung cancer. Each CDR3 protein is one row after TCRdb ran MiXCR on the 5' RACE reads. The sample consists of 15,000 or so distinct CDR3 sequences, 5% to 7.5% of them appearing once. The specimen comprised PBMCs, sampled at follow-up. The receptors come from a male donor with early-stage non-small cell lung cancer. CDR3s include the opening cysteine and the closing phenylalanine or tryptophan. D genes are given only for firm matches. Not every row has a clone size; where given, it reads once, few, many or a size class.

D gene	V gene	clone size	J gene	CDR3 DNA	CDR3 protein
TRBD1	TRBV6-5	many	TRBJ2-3	TGTGCCAGCAGTTACTCTGGGACAGCCCCCACAGATACGCAGTATTTT	CASSYSGTAPTDTQYF
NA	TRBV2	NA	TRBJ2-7	TGTGCCAGCAGTGTGGATATCTCCTACGAGCAGTACTTC	CASSVDISYEQYF
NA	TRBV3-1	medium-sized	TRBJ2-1	TGTGCCAGCAGCCTATACCGGACTACCCACGGTGAGCAGTTCTTC	CASSLYRTTHGEQFF
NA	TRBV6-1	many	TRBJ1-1	TGTGCCAGCAGTACAGAATCGCTGAACACTGAAGCTTTCTTT	CASSTESLNTEAFF
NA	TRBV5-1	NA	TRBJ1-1	TGCGCCAGCAGCTTGATTGCCTCCGGGAGGAACACTGAAGCTTTCTTT	CASSLIASGRNTEAFF
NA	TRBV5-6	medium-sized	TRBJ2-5	TGTGCCAGCAGCGGTCAGGCAGAGAATGAAGAGACCCAGTACTTC	CASSGQAENEETQYF
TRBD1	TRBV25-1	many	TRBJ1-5	TGTGCCAGCAGTGACATACAGGGGAATCAGCCCCAGCATTTT	CASSDIQGNQPQHF
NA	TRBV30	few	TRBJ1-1	TGTGCCTGGAGTGGCCGGGCTGAAGCTTTCTTT	CAWSGRAEAFF
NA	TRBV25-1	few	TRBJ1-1	TGTGCCAGCAGTGGATGGAGAAAGGGGAACACTGAAGCTTTCTTT	CASSGWRKGNTEAFF
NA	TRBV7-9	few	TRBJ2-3	TGTGCCAGCATGAGTCGGGAGCGGTCAGATACGCAGTATTTT	CASMSRERSDTQYF
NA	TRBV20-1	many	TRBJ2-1	TGCAGTCCGAGCACTAGCAATGAGCAGTTCTTC	CSPSTSNEQFF
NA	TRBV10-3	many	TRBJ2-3	TGTGCCATCAGTAAAGGAGGCGCAGATACGCAGTATTTT	CAISKGGADTQYF
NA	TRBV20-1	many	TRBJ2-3	TGCAGTGCTAGAGATCGCCGGAGGGGGACAGATACGCAGTATTTT	CSARDRRRGTDTQYF
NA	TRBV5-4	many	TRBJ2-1	TGTGCCAGCAGCTTGGCCGGGGACGGCTTTGGGGGGCAGTTCTTC	CASSLAGDGFGGQFF
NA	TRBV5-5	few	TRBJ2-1	TGTGCCAGCAGCTTGTGGGGGACCCTTTACAATGAGCAGTTCTTC	CASSLWGTLYNEQFF
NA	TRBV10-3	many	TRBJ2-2	TGTGCCACCCAGGGGCAGGAGAACACCGGGGAGCTGTTTTTT	CATQGQENTGELFF
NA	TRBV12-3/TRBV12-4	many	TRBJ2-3	TGTGCCAGCAGTGTCGAGGGCACAGATACGCAGTATTTT	CASSVEGTDTQYF
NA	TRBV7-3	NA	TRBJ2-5	TGTGTCAGCAGCTTAACGGGTACACCCCGAGAGACCCAGTACTTC	CVSSLTGTPRETQYF
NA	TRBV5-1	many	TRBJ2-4	TGCGCCAGCAGCCTAGGGATGGGCAAAAACATTCAGTACTTC	CASSLGMGKNIQYF
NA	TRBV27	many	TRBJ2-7	TGTGCCAGCAGTCCAGGGACAAATCCCTACGAGCAGTACTTC	CASSPGTNPYEQYF
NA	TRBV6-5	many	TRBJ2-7	TGTGCCAGCAGCCGGCCCCCCTACGAGCAGTACTTC	CASSRPPYEQYF
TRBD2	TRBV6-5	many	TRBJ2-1	TGTGCCAGCAGTCAGACTAGCGGGAGTCCCTACAATGAGCAGTTCTTC	CASSQTSGSPYNEQFF
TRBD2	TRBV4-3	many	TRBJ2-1	TGCGCCAGCAGCCAAGGCCACGGGGGAGCGGGAGGCCTCTACAATGAGCAGTTCTTC	CASSQGHGGAGGLYNEQFF
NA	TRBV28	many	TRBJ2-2	TGTGCCAGCAGTGCATGGGACCGCAGGACCGGGGAGCTGTTTTTT	CASSAWDRRTGELFF
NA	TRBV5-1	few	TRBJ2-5	TGCGCCAGCAGCTTTGAGTTTGGTCAAGAGACCCAGTACTTC	CASSFEFGQETQYF
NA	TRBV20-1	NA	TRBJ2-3	TGCAGTGCTAGAGATCAGCCCGGGGCAGATACGCAGTATTTT	CSARDQPGADTQYF
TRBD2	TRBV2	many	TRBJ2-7	TGTGCCAGCAGTGTCCCCTCTAGCGGGGGCGAGCAGTACTTC	CASSVPSSGGEQYF
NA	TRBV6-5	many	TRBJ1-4	TGTGCCAGCAGCCCAGACAGTATTAATGAAAAACTGTTTTTT	CASSPDSINEKLFF
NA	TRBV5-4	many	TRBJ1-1	TGTGCCAGCAGCTTGACGGACCAGAACACTGAAGCTTTCTTT	CASSLTDQNTEAFF
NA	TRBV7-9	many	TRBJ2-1	TGTGCCAGCAGCTTAGCGGGAGGAACCAATGAGCAGTTCTTC	CASSLAGGTNEQFF
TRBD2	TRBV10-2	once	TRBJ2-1	TGCGCCAGCATCGGGACTAGCGGGAAATTCTTCTACAATGAGCAGTTCTTC	CASIGTSGKFFYNEQFF
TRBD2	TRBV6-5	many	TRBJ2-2	TGTGCCAGCAGTTACTCAGGAGCGGGAGGTTTGGCGAACACCGGGGAGCTGTTTTTT	CASSYSGAGGLANTGELFF
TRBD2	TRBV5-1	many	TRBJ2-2	TGCGCCAGCAGCTTGGTCAGCGGGAGGGCGGACACCGGGGAGCTGTTTTTT	CASSLVSGRADTGELFF
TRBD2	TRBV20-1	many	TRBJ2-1	TGCAGTGCTAGCCCCCTAGCGGGGAGTAATGAGCAGTTCTTC	CSASPLAGSNEQFF
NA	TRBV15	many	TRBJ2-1	TGTGCCACCAGCAGAGATCGCCTAGCCGTGTCACAGTTCTTC	CATSRDRLAVSQFF
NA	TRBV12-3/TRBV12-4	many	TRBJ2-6	TGTGCCAGCAGTTTAAGTCAGCTGCACGTCCTGACTTTC	CASSLSQLHVLTF
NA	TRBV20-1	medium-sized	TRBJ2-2	TGCAGTGCCAGGGACATTACGAACACCGGGGAGCTGTTTTTT	CSARDITNTGELFF